The next 9 T cell receptor beta chains were all read from a single sample in a study of graft-versus-host responses after intestinal transplantation. TCRdb's copy holds only in-frame clones and misses some; the assay was immunoSEQ multiplex PCR. The sample lists about 82,000 clones, roughly 91% occurring once. These TCRs' antigens remain unknown. The material was unstimulated CD4+ T cells sorted from spleen or lymph node cells, obtained before intestinal transplant. These receptors came from a human donor who received an intestinal transplant.

This clone occurred a few times. The rearrangement uses TRBV6-1 and TRBJ2-1; D may be TRBD1 (5 bases). The CDR3 consists of 14 residues. Germline values: CDR1 MNHNS, CDR2 SASEGT. The V and J ends lost 8 bases and 5 bases respectively, with 16 bases between them. The CDR3 protein is CASGMGPLDNEQFF. In DNA, the CDR3 is TGTGCCAGCGGAATGGGGCCGCTTGACAATGAGCAGTTCTTC.

This clone has only one observation. This chain connects TRBV19 to TRBJ2-7, with D tentatively TRBD2 (5 bases). Germline V gene data show CDR1 as LNHDA and CDR2 as SQIVND (reference sequence). The CDR3 runs to 12 residues. V lost 8 bases and J 2 bases, leaving 10 bases between the germline ends. The CDR3 is CASGRGTYEQYF. CDR3 coding DNA: TGTGCCAGTGGGAGAGGGACCTACGAGCAGTACTTC.

The chain's CDR3 is CASSQTGSSYNEQFF. DNA of the CDR3: TGTGCCAGCAGCCAGACAGGCTCCTCCTACAATGAGCAGTTCTTC. The chain links TRBV7-9 to TRBJ2-1, with D possibly being TRBD1 (6 bases). The CDR3 loop spans 15 amino acids. Germline CDR1 is SEHNR and CDR2 is FQNEAQ (reference sequence). V was clipped by 5 bases and J by 0 bases, with 11 bases between them.

The rearrangement joins TRBV25-1 to TRBJ2-3; possibly TRBD2 for D (5 bases). Germline CDR1 and CDR2: MGHDK and SYGVNS. This CDR3 has 18 residues. V gave up 1 base and J gave up 0 bases, with 17 bases separating them. Written as DNA, the CDR3 is TGTGCCAGCAGTGAATCAGTGCGGACGCTAGCTAGCACAGATACGCAGTATTTT. Amino acid sequence: CASSESVRTLASTDTQYF.

The genes are TRBV19 and TRBJ1-6; no firm D call. The CDR3 covers 13 residues. V lost 5 bases and J 7 bases, leaving 9 bases between the germline ends. Germline lookup yields CDR1 LNHDA and CDR2 SQIVND (reference sequence). The CDR3 here is CASSANSNSPLHF. The CDR3 nucleotides are TGTGCCAGTAGTGCCAACAGCAATTCACCCCTCCACTTT. The full variable domain, with the rest looked up from reference TRBV19 and TRBJ1-6, is DGGITQSPKYLFRKEGQNVTLSCEQNLNHDAMYWYRQDPGQGLRLIYYSQIVNDFQKGDIAEGYSVSREKKESFPLTVTSAQKNPTAFYLCASSANSNSPLHFGNGTRLTVT.

The chain joins TRBV29-1 to TRBJ2-7, with 8 bases fitting TRBD1. Trimming took 4 bases from V and 6 from J; bases not matched to a gene: 14. Germline CDR1 and CDR2: SQVTM and ANQGSEA. The CDR3 extends over 15 amino acids. CDR3 sequence (DNA): TGCAGCGTTGTAGGGGTTCGAGGGCAGGGGGCCGAGCAGTACTTC. This translates into CSVVGVRGQGAEQYF.

The chain recombines TRBV6-5 with TRBJ2-7; 8 bases line up with TRBD2. The CDR3 is 15 residues long. Germline V gene sequence: CDR1 MNHEY, CDR2 SVGAGI. The ends lost 6 bases at V and 2 bases at J; junction bases unmatched: 9. The CDR3 DNA is TGTGCCAGCAGCTTACGTCCGGGAGGGACCTACGAGCAGTACTTC. Amino acids: CASSLRPGGTYEQYF.

V is TRBV27 and J is TRBJ1-2, with D tentatively TRBD1 (5 bases). V shed 1 base and J shed 2 bases, with 14 bases lying between them. Germline CDR1 and CDR2: MNHEY and SMNVEV (reference sequence). The CDR3 consists of 16 residues. The CDR3 region is CASSLLGVGPNYGYTF. In DNA, the CDR3 is TGTGCCAGCAGTTTATTAGGGGTAGGGCCCAACTATGGCTACACCTTC.

This sequence joins TRBV2 and TRBJ2-7; D is possibly TRBD1 (6 bases). There are 15 residues in the CDR3. Trimming cost V 5 bases and J 2 bases, with 16 bases left between them. CDR1 is SNHLY and CDR2 is FYNNEI in the germline V gene. The CDR3 is CASSPDRSSTYEQYF. The CDR3, as DNA: TGTGCCAGCAGTCCTGACAGGTCTTCAACCTACGAGCAGTACTTC.